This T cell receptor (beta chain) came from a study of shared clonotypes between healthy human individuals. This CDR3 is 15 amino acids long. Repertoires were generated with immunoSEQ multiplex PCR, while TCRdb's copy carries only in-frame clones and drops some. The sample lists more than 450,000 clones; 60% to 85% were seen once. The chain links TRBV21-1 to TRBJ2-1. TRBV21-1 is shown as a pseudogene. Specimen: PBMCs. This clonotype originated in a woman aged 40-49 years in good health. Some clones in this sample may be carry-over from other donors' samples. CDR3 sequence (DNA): TGTGCCAGCAGCAAAGCGAGGGGAAGGGGCGATGAGCAGTTCTTC. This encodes CASSKARGRGDEQFF.